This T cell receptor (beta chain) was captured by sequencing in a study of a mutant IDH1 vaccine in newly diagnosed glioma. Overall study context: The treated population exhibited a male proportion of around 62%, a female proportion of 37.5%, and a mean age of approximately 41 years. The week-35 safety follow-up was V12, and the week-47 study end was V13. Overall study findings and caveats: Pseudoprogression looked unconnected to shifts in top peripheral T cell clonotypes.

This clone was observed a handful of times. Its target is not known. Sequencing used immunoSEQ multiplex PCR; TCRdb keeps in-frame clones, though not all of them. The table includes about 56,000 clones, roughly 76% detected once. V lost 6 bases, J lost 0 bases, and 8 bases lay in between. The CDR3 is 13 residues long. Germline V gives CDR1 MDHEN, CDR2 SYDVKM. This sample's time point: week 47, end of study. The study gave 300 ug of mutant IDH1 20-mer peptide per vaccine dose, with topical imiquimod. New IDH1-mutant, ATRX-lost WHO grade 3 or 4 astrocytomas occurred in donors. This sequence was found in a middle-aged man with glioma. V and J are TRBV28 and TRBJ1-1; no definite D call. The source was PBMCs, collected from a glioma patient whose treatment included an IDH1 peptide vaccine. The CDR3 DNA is TGTGCCAGCAGGGTTGGTTTGAACACTGAAGCTTTCTTT. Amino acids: CASRVGLNTEAFF. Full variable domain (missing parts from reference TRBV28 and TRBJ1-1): DVKVTQSSRYLVKRTGEKVFLECVQDMDHENMFWYRQDPGLGLRLIYFSYDVKMKEKGDIPEGYSVSREKKERFSLILESASTNQTSMYLCASRVGLNTEAFFGQGTRLTVV.